This T cell receptor (beta chain) originates from a study of T cell responses to AZD1222 COVID-19 vaccine. Details on this clone: Its antigen is not identified.

Only in-frame clones appear in the TCRdb table, and some are missing; sequencing was by immunoSEQ multiplex PCR. The repertoire holds fewer than 65,000 clones, around 92% seen once, with 14% in the top ten. The CDR3 loop spans 15 amino acids. Germline V lookup: CDR1 MNHNY, CDR2 SVGAGI (reference sequence). The V and J ends lost 2 bases and 1 base, in that order; junction bases with no gene match: 1. Study-wide results and caveats: Clonal diversity was possibly underestimated, and white British individuals and females predominated among donors. Baseline serology detected seropositivity in only six AZD1222 recipients.

This sample comprised peripheral blood, obtained 28 days after the second AZD1222 dose. The sequence was obtained from an adult who received the AZD1222 COVID-19 vaccine. The genes are TRBV6-6 and TRBJ1-5, with TRBD1 matching 8 bases. The CDR3, as DNA: TGTGCCAGCAGTTACGGACAGGGAAGCAATCAGCCCCAGCATTTT. Amino acid sequence: CASSYGQGSNQPQHF.